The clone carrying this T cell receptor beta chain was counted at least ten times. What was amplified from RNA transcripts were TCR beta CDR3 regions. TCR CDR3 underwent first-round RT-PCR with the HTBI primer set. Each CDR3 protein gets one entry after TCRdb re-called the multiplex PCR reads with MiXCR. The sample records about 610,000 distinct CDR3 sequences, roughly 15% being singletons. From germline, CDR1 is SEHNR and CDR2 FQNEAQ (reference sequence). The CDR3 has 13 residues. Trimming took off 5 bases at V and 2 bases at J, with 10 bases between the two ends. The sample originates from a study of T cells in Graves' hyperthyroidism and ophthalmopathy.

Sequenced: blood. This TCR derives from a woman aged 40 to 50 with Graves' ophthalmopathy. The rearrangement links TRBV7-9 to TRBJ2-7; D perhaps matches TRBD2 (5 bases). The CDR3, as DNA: TGTGCCAGCAGCGTAACTAGTGCCTACGAGCAGTACTTC. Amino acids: CASSVTSAYEQYF.